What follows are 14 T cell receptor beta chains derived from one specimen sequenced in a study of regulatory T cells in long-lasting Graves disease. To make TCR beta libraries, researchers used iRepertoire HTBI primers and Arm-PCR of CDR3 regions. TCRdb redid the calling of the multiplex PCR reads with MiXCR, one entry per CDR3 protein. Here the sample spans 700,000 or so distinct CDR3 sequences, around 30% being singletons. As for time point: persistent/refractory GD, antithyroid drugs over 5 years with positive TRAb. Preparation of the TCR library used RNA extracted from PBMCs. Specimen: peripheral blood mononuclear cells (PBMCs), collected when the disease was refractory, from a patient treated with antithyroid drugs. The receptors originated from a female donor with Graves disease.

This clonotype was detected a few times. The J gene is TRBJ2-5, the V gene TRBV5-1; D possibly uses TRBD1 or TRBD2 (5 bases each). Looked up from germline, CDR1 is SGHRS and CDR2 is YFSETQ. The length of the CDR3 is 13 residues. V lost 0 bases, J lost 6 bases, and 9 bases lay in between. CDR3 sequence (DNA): TGCGCCAGCAGCTTGGGGGGACCGAAGACCCAGTACTTC. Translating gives CASSLGGPKTQYF. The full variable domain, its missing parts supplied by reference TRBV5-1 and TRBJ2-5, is KAGVTQTPRYLIKTRGQQVTLSCSPISGHRSVSWYQQTPGQGLQFLFEYFSETQRNKGNFPGRFSGRQFSNSRSEMNVSTLELGDSALYLCASSLGGPKTQYFGPGTRLLVL.

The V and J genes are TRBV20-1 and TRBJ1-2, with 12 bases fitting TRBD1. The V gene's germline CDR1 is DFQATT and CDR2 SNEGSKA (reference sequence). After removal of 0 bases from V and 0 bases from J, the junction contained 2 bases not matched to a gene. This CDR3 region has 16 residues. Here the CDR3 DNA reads TGCAGTGCTAGAGATAGGGACAGGGGGCCTAACTATGGCTACACCTTC. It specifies CSARDRDRGPNYGYTF.

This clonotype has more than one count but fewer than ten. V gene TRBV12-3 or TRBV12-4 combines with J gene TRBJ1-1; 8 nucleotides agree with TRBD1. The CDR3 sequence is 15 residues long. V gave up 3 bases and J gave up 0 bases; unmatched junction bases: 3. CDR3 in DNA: TGTGCCAGCAGTTTCTTGACAGGGGTGAACACTGAAGCTTTCTTT. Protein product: CASSFLTGVNTEAFF.

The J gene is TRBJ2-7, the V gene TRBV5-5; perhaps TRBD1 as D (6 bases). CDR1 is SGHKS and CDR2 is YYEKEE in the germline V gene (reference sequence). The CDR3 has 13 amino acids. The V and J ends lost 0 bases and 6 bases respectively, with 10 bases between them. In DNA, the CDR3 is TGTGCCAGCAGCTTGGTGGTAGGGGGCGAGCAGTACTTC. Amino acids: CASSLVVGGEQYF.

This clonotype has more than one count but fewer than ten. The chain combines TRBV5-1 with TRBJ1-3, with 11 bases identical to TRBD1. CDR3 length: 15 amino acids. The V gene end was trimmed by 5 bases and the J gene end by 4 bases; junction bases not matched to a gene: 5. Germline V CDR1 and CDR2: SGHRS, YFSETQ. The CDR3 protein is CASRTDRGQGNTIYF. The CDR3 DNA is TGCGCCAGCAGAACGGACAGGGGGCAAGGAAACACCATATATTTT. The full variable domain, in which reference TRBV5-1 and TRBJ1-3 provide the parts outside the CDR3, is KAGVTQTPRYLIKTRGQQVTLSCSPISGHRSVSWYQQTPGQGLQFLFEYFSETQRNKGNFPGRFSGRQFSNSRSEMNVSTLELGDSALYLCASRTDRGQGNTIYFGEGSWLTVV.

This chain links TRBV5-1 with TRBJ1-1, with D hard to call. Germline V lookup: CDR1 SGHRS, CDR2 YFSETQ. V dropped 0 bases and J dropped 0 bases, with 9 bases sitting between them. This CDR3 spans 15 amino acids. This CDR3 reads CASSLARGMNTEAFF. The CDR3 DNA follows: TGCGCCAGCAGCTTGGCCCGAGGGATGAACACTGAAGCTTTCTTT.

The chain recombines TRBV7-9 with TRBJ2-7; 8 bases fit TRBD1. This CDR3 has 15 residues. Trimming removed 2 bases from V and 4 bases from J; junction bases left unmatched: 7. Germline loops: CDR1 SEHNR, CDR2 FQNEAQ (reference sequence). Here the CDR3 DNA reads TGTGCCAGCAGCTTAATTCGGGACAGGACGTACGAGCAGTACTTC. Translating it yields CASSLIRDRTYEQYF.

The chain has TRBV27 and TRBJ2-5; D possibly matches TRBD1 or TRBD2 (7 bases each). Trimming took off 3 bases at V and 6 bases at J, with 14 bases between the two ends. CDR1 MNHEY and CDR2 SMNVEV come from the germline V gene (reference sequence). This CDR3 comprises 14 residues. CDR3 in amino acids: CASSLAGRGQTQYF. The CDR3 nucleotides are TGTGCCAGCAGTTTGGCAGGGAGGGGGCAGACCCAGTACTTC.

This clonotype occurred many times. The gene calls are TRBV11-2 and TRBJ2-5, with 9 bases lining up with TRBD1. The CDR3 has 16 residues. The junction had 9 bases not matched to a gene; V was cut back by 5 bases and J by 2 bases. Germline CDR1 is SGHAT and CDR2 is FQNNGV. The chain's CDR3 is CASSPMTGGLQETQYF. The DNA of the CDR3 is TGTGCCAGCAGCCCCATGACAGGGGGTTTGCAAGAGACCCAGTACTTC.

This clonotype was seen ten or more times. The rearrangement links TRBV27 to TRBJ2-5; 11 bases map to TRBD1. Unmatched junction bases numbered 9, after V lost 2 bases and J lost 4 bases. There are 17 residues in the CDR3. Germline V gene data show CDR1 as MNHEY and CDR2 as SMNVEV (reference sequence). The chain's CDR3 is CASSLLIPGTGGETQYF. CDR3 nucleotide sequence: TGTGCCAGCAGTTTACTGATCCCCGGGACAGGGGGAGAGACCCAGTACTTC.

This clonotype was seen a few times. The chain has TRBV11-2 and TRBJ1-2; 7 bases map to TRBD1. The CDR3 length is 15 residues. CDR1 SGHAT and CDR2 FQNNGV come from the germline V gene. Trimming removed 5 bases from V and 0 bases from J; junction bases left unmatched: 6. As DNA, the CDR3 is TGTGCCAGCAGCCAGACAGGGTTATCTAACTATGGCTACACCTTC. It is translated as CASSQTGLSNYGYTF.

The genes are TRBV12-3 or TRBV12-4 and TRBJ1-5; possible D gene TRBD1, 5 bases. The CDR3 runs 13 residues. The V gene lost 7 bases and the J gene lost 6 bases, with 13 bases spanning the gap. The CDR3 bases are TGTGCCAGCATTCGGGACTTCGGTCAGCCCCAGCATTTT. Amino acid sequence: CASIRDFGQPQHF.

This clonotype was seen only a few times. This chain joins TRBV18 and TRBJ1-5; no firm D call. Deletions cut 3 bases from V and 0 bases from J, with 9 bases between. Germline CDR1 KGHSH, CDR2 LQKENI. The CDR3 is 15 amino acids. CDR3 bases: TGTGCCAGCTCACCTACGGATTATAGCAATCAGCCCCAGCATTTT. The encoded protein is CASSPTDYSNQPQHF.

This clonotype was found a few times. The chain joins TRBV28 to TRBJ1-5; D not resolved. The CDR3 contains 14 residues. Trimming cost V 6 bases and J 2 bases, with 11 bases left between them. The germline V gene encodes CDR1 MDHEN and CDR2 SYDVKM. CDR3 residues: CASSPVSGNQPQHF. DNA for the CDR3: TGTGCCAGCAGCCCCGTAAGTGGCAATCAGCCCCAGCATTTT.